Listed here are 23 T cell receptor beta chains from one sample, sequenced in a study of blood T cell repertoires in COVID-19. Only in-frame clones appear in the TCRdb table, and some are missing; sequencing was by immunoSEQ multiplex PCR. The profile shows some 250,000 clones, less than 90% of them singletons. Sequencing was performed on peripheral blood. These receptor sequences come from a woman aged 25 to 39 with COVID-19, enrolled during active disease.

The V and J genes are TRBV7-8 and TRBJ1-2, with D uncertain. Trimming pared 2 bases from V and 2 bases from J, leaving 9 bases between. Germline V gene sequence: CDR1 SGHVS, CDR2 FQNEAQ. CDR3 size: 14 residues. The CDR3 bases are TGTGCCAGCAGCTTATGGGGAGTCAACTATGGCTACACCTTC. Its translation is CASSLWGVNYGYTF.

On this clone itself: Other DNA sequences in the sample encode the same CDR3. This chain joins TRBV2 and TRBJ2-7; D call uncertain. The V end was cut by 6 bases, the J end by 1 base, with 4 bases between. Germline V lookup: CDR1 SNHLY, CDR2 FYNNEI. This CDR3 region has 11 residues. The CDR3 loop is CASSLSYEQYF. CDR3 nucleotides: TGTGCCAGCAGCCTTTCCTACGAGCAGTACTTC.

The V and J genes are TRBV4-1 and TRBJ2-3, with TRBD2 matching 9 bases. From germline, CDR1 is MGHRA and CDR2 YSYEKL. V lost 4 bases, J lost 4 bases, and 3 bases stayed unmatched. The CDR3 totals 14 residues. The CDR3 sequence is CASSPGLASDTQYF. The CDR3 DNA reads TGCGCCAGCAGCCCGGGACTAGCCTCAGATACGCAGTATTTT.

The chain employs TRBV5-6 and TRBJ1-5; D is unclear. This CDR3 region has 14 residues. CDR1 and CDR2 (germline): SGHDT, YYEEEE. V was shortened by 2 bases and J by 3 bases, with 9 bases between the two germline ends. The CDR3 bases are TGTGCCAGCAGCTTATTACAGAACAATCAGCCCCAGCATTTT. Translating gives CASSLLQNNQPQHF. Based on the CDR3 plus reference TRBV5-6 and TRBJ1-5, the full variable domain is DAGVTQSPTHLIKTRGQQVTLRCSPKSGHDTVSWYQQALGQGPQFIFQYYEEEERQRGNFPDRFSGHQFPNYSSELNVNALLLGDSALYLCASSLLQNNQPQHFGDGTRLSIL.

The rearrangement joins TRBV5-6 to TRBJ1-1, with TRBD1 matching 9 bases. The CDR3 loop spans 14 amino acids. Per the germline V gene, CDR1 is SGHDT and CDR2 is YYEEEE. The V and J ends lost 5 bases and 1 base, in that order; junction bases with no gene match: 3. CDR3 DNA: TGTGCCAGCAGTTGGGACAGGGCGAACACTGAAGCTTTCTTT. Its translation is CASSWDRANTEAFF.

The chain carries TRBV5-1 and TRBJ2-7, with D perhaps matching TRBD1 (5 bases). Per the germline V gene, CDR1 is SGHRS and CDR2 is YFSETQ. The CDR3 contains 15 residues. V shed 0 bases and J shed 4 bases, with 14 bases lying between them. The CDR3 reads CASSLVWQGQYEQYF. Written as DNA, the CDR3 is TGCGCCAGCAGCTTGGTGTGGCAGGGCCAGTACGAGCAGTACTTC.

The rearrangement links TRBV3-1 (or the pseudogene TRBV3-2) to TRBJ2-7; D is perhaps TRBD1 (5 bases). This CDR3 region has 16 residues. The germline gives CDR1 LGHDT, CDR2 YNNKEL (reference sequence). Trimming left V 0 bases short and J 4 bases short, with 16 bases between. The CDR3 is CASSQEEGRAVYEQYF. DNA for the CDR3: TGTGCCAGCAGCCAAGAAGAAGGCAGGGCAGTGTACGAGCAGTACTTC.

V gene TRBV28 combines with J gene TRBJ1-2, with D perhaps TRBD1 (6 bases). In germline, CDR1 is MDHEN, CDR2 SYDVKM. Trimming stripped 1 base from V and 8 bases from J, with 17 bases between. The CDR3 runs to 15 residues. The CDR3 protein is CASSLLRGALGGYTF. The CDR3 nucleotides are TGTGCCAGCAGTTTATTACGGGGGGCCCTGGGGGGCTACACCTTC.

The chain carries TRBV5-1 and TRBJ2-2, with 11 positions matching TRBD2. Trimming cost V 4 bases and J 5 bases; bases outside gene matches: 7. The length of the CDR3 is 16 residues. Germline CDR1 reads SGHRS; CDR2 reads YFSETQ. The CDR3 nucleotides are TGCGCCAGCAGCCTGACTAGCGGGGTGTTTACCGGGGAGCTGTTTTTT. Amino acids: CASSLTSGVFTGELFF.

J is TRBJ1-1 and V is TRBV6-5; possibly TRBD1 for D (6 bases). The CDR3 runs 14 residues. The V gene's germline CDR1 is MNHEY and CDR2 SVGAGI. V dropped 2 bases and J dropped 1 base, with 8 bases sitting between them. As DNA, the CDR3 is TGTGCCAGCAGTTACGGACAGCAGAACACTGAAGCTTTCTTT. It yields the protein CASSYGQQNTEAFF.

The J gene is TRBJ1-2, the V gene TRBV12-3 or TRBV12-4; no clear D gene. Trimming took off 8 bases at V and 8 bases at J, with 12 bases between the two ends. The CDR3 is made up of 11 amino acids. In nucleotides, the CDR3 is TGTGCCAGCGTTGACCTGGAGGGCTACACCTTC. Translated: CASVDLEGYTF.

CDR3 sequence: CAVSTGGFSYEQYF. The DNA of the CDR3 is TGTGCCGTCTCCACGGGGGGCTTCTCCTACGAGCAGTACTTC. The V gene is TRBV19, the J gene TRBJ2-7; D perhaps matches TRBD2 (7 bases). CDR3 length equals 14 residues. Germline lookup yields CDR1 LNHDA and CDR2 SQIVND (reference sequence). The germline V and J ends were trimmed by 11 bases and 0 bases, with 17 bases remaining between them.

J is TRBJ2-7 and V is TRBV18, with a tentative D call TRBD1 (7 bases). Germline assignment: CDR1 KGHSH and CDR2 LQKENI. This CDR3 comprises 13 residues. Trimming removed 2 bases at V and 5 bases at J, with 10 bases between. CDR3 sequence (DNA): TGTGCCAGCTCACCAGGAGGGGGCCACGAGCAGTACTTC. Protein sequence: CASSPGGGHEQYF.

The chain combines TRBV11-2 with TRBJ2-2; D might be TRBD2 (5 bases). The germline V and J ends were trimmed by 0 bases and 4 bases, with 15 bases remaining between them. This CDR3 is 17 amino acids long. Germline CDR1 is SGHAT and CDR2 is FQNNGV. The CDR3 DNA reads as TGTGCCAGCAGCTTAGAACGGAGGTGGCAGACCACCGGGGAGCTGTTTTTT. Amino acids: CASSLERRWQTTGELFF.

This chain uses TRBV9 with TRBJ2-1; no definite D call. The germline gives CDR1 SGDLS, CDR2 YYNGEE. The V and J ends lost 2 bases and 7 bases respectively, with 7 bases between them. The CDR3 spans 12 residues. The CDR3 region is CASSVPRNEQFF. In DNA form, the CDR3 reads TGTGCCAGCAGCGTCCCTAGGAATGAGCAGTTCTTC.

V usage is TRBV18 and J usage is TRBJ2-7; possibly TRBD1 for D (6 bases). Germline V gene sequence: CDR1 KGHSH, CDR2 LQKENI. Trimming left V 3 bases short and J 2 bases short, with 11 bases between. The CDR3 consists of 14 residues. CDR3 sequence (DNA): TGTGCCAGCTCACCGGGACAAAGTACCTACGAGCAGTACTTC. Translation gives CASSPGQSTYEQYF.

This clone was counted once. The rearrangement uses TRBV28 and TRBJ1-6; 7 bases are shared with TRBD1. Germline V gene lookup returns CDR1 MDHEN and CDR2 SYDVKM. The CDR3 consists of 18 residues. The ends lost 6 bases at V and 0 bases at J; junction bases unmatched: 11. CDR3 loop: CASSPRDSISSYNSPLHF. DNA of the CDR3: TGTGCCAGCAGCCCTCGGGACAGCATAAGCTCCTATAATTCACCCCTCCACTTT.

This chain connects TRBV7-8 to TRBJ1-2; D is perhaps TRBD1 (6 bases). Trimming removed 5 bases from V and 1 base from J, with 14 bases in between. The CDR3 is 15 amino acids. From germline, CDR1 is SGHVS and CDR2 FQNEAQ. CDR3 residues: CASSPTGTNNYGYTF. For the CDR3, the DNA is TGTGCCAGCAGCCCCACAGGGACCAATAACTATGGCTACACCTTC.

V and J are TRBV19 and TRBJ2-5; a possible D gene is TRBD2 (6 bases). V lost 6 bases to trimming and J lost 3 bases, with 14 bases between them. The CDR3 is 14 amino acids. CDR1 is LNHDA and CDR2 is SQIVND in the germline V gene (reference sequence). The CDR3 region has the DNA TGTGCCAGTAGAGAGGGACTGATGGAAGAGACCCAGTACTTC. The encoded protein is CASREGLMEETQYF.

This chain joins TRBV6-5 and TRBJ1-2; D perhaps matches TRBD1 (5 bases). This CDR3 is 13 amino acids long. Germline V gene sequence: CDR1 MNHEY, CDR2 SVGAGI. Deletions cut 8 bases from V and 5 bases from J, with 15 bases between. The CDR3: CASRVTAPYGYTF. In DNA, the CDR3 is TGTGCCAGCCGCGTGACAGCGCCATATGGCTACACCTTC.

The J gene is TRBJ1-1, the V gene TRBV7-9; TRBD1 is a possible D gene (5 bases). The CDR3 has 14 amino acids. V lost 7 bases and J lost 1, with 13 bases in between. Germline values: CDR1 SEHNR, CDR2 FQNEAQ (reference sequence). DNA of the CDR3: TGTGCCAGCACGCGGGTCCAGGGGAACACTGAAGCTTTCTTT. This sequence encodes CASTRVQGNTEAFF.

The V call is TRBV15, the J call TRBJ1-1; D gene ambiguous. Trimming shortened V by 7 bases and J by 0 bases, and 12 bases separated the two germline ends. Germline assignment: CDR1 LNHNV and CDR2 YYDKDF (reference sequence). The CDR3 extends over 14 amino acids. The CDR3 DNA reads TGTGCCACCACCCTAGGCTCCATGAACACTGAAGCTTTCTTT. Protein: CATTLGSMNTEAFF.

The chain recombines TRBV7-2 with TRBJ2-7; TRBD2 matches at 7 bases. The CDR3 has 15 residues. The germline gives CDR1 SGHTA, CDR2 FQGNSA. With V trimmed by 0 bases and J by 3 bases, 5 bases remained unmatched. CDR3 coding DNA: TGTGCCAGCAGCTTAGCTGGCGGGGGAAACTACGAGCAGTACTTC. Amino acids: CASSLAGGGNYEQYF.